This TCR beta chain was recovered during a study of T cells in Graves' hyperthyroidism and ophthalmopathy. Across the whole study: Peripheral blood was taken when the disease was first diagnosed, before any treatment began.

TCR beta CDR3 region amplification was performed from RNA transcripts. During a first-round RT-PCR of the TCR CDR3, the HTBI primer set was used. TCRdb re-called the multiplex PCR reads through MiXCR, storing one row per CDR3 protein. The sample holds around 300,000 distinct CDR3 sequences, approximately 15% seen once. Diagnoses were established using clinical symptoms, serum thyroxine and TRAb, thyroid ultrasound and orbital computed tomography. At least ten counts were recorded for this clonotype. Its antigen is still unknown. General study points: Ophthalmopathy prediction by the model preceded onset by a median roughly 6 months.

The sequenced sample was blood. The TCR originated in a woman in her 40s with Graves' ophthalmopathy.

CDR3 in DNA: TGTGCCAGCAGCGATAACAGGGGGCGCCGGAATGAGCAGTTCTTC. It specifies CASSDNRGRRNEQFF. The chain links TRBV7-8 to TRBJ2-1; TRBD1 matches 9 bases. V gave up 5 bases and J gave up 7 bases; unmatched junction bases: 9. The CDR3 runs 15 residues. CDR1 SGHVS and CDR2 FQNEAQ come from the germline V gene. Filled out from reference TRBV7-8 and TRBJ2-1, the complete variable domain reads GAGVSQSPRYKVAKRGQDVALRCDPISGHVSLFWYQQALGQGPEFLTYFQNEAQLDKSGLPSDRFFAERPEGSVSTLKIQRTQQEDSAVYLCASSDNRGRRNEQFFGPGTRLTVL.